The 29 T cell receptor beta chains listed next were all sequenced from one sample in a study of blood T cell repertoires in COVID-19. Sequenced by immunoSEQ multiplex PCR; TCRdb stores in-frame clones only, minus some. The table lists about 150,000 clones, 65% to 85% of them singletons. The sequenced sample consisted of peripheral blood. The receptors were gathered from a woman over 75 with acute or convalescent COVID-19.

The CDR3 reads CASSPTRNTEAFF. In DNA form, the CDR3 reads TGTGCCAGCAGTCCAACCAGGAACACTGAAGCTTTCTTT. The rearrangement uses TRBV6-5 and TRBJ1-1; D is uncertain. The CDR3 is made up of 13 amino acids. Germline CDR1 MNHEY, CDR2 SVGAGI. V was cut by 5 bases and J by 1 base, with 8 bases left in between.

The V gene is TRBV2, the J gene TRBJ1-2, with TRBD1 matching over 7 bases. The germline V gene has CDR1 SNHLY and CDR2 FYNNEI. This CDR3 contains 14 residues. V shed 8 bases, J shed 4 bases, and the junction held 10 bases outside the gene matches. The CDR3 spells CASHTGVLRYGYTF. Written as DNA, the CDR3 is TGTGCCAGCCACACAGGGGTCTTACGCTATGGCTACACCTTC.

This clone was observed a few times. The gene calls are TRBV5-8 and TRBJ1-6, with D uncertain. Trimming removed 1 base from V and 0 bases from J, with 5 bases in between. From germline, CDR1 is SGHTS and CDR2 YDEGEE. The length of the CDR3 is 15 residues. Written as DNA, the CDR3 is TGTGCCAGCAGCTTGCGGAGCTCCTATAATTCACCCCTCCACTTT. Its protein is CASSLRSSYNSPLHF.

This chain connects TRBV30 to TRBJ1-3; 7 bases line up with TRBD1. The CDR3 has 15 residues. The V segment lost 0 bases and the J segment 4 bases; nucleotides outside the gene matches: 6. Germline V gene sequence: CDR1 GTSNPN, CDR2 SVGIG (reference sequence). CDR3 sequence reads: CAWSVGTGAGNTIYF. Here the CDR3 DNA reads TGTGCCTGGAGTGTAGGTACAGGGGCGGGAAACACCATATATTTT.

V is TRBV5-1 and J is TRBJ1-3; possibly TRBD1 for D (6 bases). Germline V gene sequence: CDR1 SGHRS, CDR2 YFSETQ. The CDR3 length is 15 residues. Trimming cost V 5 bases and J 4 bases, with 16 bases left between them. Written as DNA, the CDR3 is TGCGCCAGCAGGCAGGGGCTTGATGGAGGAAACACCATATATTTT. Protein product: CASRQGLDGGNTIYF. Using reference TRBV5-1 and TRBJ1-3 for the parts outside the CDR3, the full variable domain is KAGVTQTPRYLIKTRGQQVTLSCSPISGHRSVSWYQQTPGQGLQFLFEYFSETQRNKGNFPGRFSGRQFSNSRSEMNVSTLELGDSALYLCASRQGLDGGNTIYFGEGSWLTVV.

This chain links TRBV19 with TRBJ2-5; 14 positions agree with TRBD2. J lost 3 bases, V lost 3 bases, and 6 bases had no gene match. The CDR3 totals 17 residues. CDR1 LNHDA and CDR2 SQIVND come from the germline V gene (reference sequence). The CDR3 DNA sequence: TGTGCCAGTAGTATGGGGGGACTAGCGGGAGCTAAAGAGACCCAGTACTTC. Its protein product is CASSMGGLAGAKETQYF.

The chain combines TRBV3-1 (or the pseudogene TRBV3-2) with TRBJ1-2; no definite D call. Per the germline V gene, CDR1 is LGHDT and CDR2 is YNNKEL (reference sequence). This CDR3 spans 13 amino acids. V lost 3 bases and J 6 bases, leaving 11 bases between the germline ends. In DNA, the CDR3 is TGTGCCAGCAGCCACTGGCAGGATGATGGCTACACCTTC. It specifies CASSHWQDDGYTF.

The rearrangement joins TRBV4-3 to TRBJ2-2; no reliable D call. V was shortened by 3 bases and J by 1 base, with 12 bases between the two germline ends. The germline V gene encodes CDR1 LGHNA and CDR2 YSLEER. CDR3 length: 16 amino acids. The CDR3 here is CASSQLITGNTGELFF. The CDR3 region has the DNA TGCGCCAGCAGCCAGCTCATTACGGGGAACACCGGGGAGCTGTTTTTT.

The rearrangement joins TRBV6-5 to TRBJ1-2, with 9 bases lining up with TRBD1. V lost 8 bases, J lost 3 bases, and 1 base stayed unmatched. The CDR3 sequence is 12 residues long. In germline, CDR1 is MNHEY, CDR2 SVGAGI. This chain's CDR3 is CASGDRDYGYTF. CDR3 bases: TGTGCCAGCGGGGACAGGGACTATGGCTACACCTTC.

There are a few counts of this clone. This chain joins TRBV3-1 (or the pseudogene TRBV3-2) and TRBJ2-3; 9 bases are a match to TRBD2. Unmatched junction bases numbered 3, after V lost 4 bases and J lost 4 bases. The CDR3 totals 14 residues. Germline CDR1 is LGHDT and CDR2 is YNNKEL (reference sequence). The DNA for the CDR3 is TGTGCCAGCAGCCGCGGGGGGGCATCAGATACGCAGTATTTT. Translating it yields CASSRGGASDTQYF.

The V and J genes are TRBV7-2 and TRBJ1-2; D gene unclear. CDR3 length equals 15 residues. CDR1 and CDR2 (germline): SGHTA, FQGNSA. Trimming removed 3 bases from V and 0 bases from J, with 11 bases in between. The CDR3 reads CASSFQGGSNYGYTF. CDR3 in DNA: TGTGCCAGCAGCTTCCAAGGCGGATCTAACTATGGCTACACCTTC.

This clone was observed a few times. The chain joins TRBV3-1 (or the pseudogene TRBV3-2) to TRBJ1-3; no definite D call. V lost 1 base, J lost 4 bases, and 17 bases lay in between. The CDR3 spans 17 residues. Germline loops: CDR1 LGHDT, CDR2 YNNKEL (reference sequence). The chain's CDR3 is CASSQGRRERTGNTIYF. The CDR3 DNA is TGTGCCAGCAGCCAAGGCCGGCGGGAACGTACCGGAAACACCATATATTTT.

The chain couples TRBV5-6 to TRBJ1-1; maybe TRBD1 (6 bases). The V end lost 2 bases, the J end lost 9 bases, and 14 bases lay between the germline ends. Germline V gene lookup returns CDR1 SGHDT and CDR2 YYEEEE. The CDR3 extends over 13 amino acids. This chain's CDR3 is CASSFWGQDKAFF. The CDR3 coding sequence is TGTGCCAGCAGCTTTTGGGGGCAGGATAAAGCTTTCTTT. The entire variable domain, with the rest obtained from reference TRBV5-6 and TRBJ1-1, is as follows: DAGVTQSPTHLIKTRGQQVTLRCSPKSGHDTVSWYQQALGQGPQFIFQYYEEEERQRGNFPDRFSGHQFPNYSSELNVNALLLGDSALYLCASSFWGQDKAFFGQGTRLTVV.

Here the CDR3 reads CSVADRGDQPQHF. CDR3 nucleotide sequence: TGCAGCGTAGCGGACAGGGGAGATCAGCCCCAGCATTTT. The rearrangement uses TRBV29-1 and TRBJ1-5, with 9 bases identical to TRBD1. The CDR3 contains 13 residues. The junction had 5 bases not matched to a gene; V was cut back by 6 bases and J by 5 bases. Germline CDR1 is SQVTM and CDR2 is ANQGSEA.

This chain joins TRBV9 and TRBJ1-1; 11 bases map to TRBD1. Germline V gives CDR1 SGDLS, CDR2 YYNGEE. This CDR3 has 17 amino acids. J gave up 5 bases and V 2 bases, and 11 bases lay outside the gene matches. The CDR3 sequence is CASSVSRDRGKGTEAFF. The CDR3 nucleotides read TGTGCCAGCAGCGTGTCCCGGGACAGGGGGAAGGGGACTGAAGCTTTCTTT.

This chain connects TRBV7-8 to TRBJ2-1, with 8 bases that match TRBD1. Trimming took 5 bases from V and 4 from J; bases not matched to a gene: 7. CDR1 and CDR2 from the germline V gene are SGHVS and FQNEAQ. CDR3 size: 15 residues. The CDR3 spells CASSKQGQAYNEQFF. As DNA, the CDR3 is TGTGCCAGCAGCAAACAGGGACAGGCTTACAATGAGCAGTTCTTC. The variable domain in full, with the rest retrieved from reference TRBV7-8 and TRBJ2-1, is GAGVSQSPRYKVAKRGQDVALRCDPISGHVSLFWYQQALGQGPEFLTYFQNEAQLDKSGLPSDRFFAERPEGSVSTLKIQRTQQEDSAVYLCASSKQGQAYNEQFFGPGTRLTVL.

This clone was counted between two and nine times. The chain recombines TRBV19 with TRBJ1-5; D might be TRBD1 (6 bases). Trimming removed 0 bases at V and 1 base at J, with 13 bases between. The CDR3 runs to 17 residues. Germline loops: CDR1 LNHDA, CDR2 SQIVND (reference sequence). The CDR3 bases are TGTGCCAGTAGTATAGAGGGAGGGGGGCTGAGCAATCAGCCCCAGCATTTT. This gives the protein CASSIEGGGLSNQPQHF.

This clone was counted between two and nine times. The chain uses TRBV7-2 and TRBJ1-2; possibly TRBD1 for D (6 bases). V gave up 2 bases and J gave up 4 bases, with 14 bases separating them. CDR1 SGHTA and CDR2 FQGNSA come from the germline V gene. This CDR3 is 15 amino acids long. In DNA, the CDR3 is TGTGCCAGCAGCTTAACAGGGATGAGTGGCTATGGCTACACCTTC. Translation: CASSLTGMSGYGYTF.

The rearrangement joins TRBV18 to TRBJ2-7; 10 nucleotides match TRBD1. CDR1 and CDR2 from the germline V gene are KGHSH and LQKENI. The CDR3 sequence is 19 residues long. V gave up 5 bases and J gave up 2 bases; unmatched junction bases: 18. The CDR3 here is CASSIKTLTGTGVTYEQYF. For the CDR3, the DNA is TGTGCCAGCTCAATCAAAACTTTAACCGGGACAGGGGTTACCTACGAGCAGTACTTC.

The chain is built from TRBV6-2 or TRBV6-3 and TRBJ1-1, with TRBD1 matching over 10 bases. With 4 bases clipped from V and 4 bases from J, the junction kept 6 bases outside the gene matches. CDR3 length: 15 residues. Germline loops: CDR1 MNHEY, CDR2 SVGEGT. CDR3 in amino acids: CASSWTGQGITEAFF. Here the CDR3 DNA reads TGTGCCAGCAGTTGGACGGGACAGGGGATCACTGAAGCTTTCTTT.

A word on this clone: At one end the junction does not follow the germline gene, possibly because of a read error. The V and J genes are TRBV7-3 and TRBJ2-7; TRBD2 might be the D (5 bases). This CDR3 is 15 amino acids long. From germline, CDR1 is SGHTA and CDR2 FQGTGA. The CDR3 sequence is CASSVTGFGAYEQYF. The DNA for the CDR3 is TGTGCCAGCAGCGTAACTGGTTTCGGGGCCTACGAGCAGTACTTC. Full variable domain (missing parts from reference TRBV7-3 and TRBJ2-7): GAGVSQTPSNKVTEKGKYVELRCDPISGHTALYWYRQSLGQGPEFLIYFQGTGAADDSGLPNDRFFAVRPEGSVSTLKIQRTERGDSAVYLCASSVTGFGAYEQYFGPGTRLTVT.

Only a few counts were recorded for this clone. The J gene is TRBJ1-4, the V gene TRBV6-4; possible D gene TRBD1, 5 bases. The CDR3 runs to 13 residues. From germline, CDR1 is MRHNA and CDR2 SNTAGT. Trimming pared 7 bases from V and 6 bases from J, leaving 12 bases between. As DNA, the CDR3 is TGTGCCAGCACCCCGGGGGGGGATGAAAAACTGTTTTTT. This sequence encodes CASTPGGDEKLFF.

The chain combines TRBV5-1 with TRBJ1-2; weak D call: TRBD1 (5 bases). V was cut by 4 bases and J by 7 bases, with 14 bases left in between. In germline, CDR1 is SGHRS, CDR2 YFSETQ. CDR3 size: 13 residues. CDR3 sequence: CASSPGGGAGYTF. The DNA of the CDR3 is TGCGCCAGCAGCCCGGGGGGGGGAGCTGGCTACACCTTC.

Ten or more counts support this clone. The chain carries TRBV7-2 and TRBJ1-3, with D tentatively TRBD1 (5 bases). The V end lost 5 bases, the J end lost 0 bases, and 17 bases lay between the germline ends. The germline gives CDR1 SGHTA, CDR2 FQGNSA. The CDR3 is 17 amino acids. The CDR3 nucleotides are TGTGCCAGCAGCCCCCTAACGGGGGTTCCCTCTGGAAACACCATATATTTT. It codes for CASSPLTGVPSGNTIYF.

The V call is TRBV13, the J call TRBJ2-7, with 9 bases lining up with TRBD2. The germline V gene has CDR1 PRHDT and CDR2 FYEKMQ (reference sequence). Trimming cost V 1 base and J 0 bases; bases outside gene matches: 22. CDR3 size: 22 residues. CDR3 DNA sequence: TGTGCCAGCAGCTTAGTAGTTTTTAGGGGGACTAGCAACCCCAAGTCCTCCTACGAGCAGTACTTC. Its translation is CASSLVVFRGTSNPKSSYEQYF. Together with reference TRBV13 and TRBJ2-7, the CDR3 gives the full variable domain: AAGVIQSPRHLIKEKRETATLKCYPIPRHDTVYWYQQGPGQDPQFLISFYEKMQSDKGSIPDRFSAQQFSDYHSELNMSSLELGDSALYFCASSLVVFRGTSNPKSSYEQYFGPGTRLTVT.

This chain connects TRBV7-2 to TRBJ1-2, with 7 bases aligning to TRBD1. The length of the CDR3 is 13 residues. From germline, CDR1 is SGHTA and CDR2 FQGNSA. The trim removed 6 bases at V and 8 bases at J, leaving 9 bases unmatched. In DNA, the CDR3 is TGTGCCAGCAGTCCTGAGGGGGCAAGGGGCTACACCTTC. Protein: CASSPEGARGYTF.

CDR3 nucleotide sequence: TGTGCCAGCAGTTACCGCCCAATTGGGGGGGGATATGGCTACACCTTC. This translates into CASSYRPIGGGYGYTF. The chain couples TRBV6-5 to TRBJ1-2; possible D gene TRBD1, 5 bases. The germline gives CDR1 MNHEY, CDR2 SVGAGI. The CDR3 is 16 residues long. V lost 2 bases to trimming and J lost 5 bases, with 18 bases between them.

The V gene is TRBV5-8, the J gene TRBJ2-3; D call uncertain. Trimming stripped 0 bases from V and 7 bases from J, with 6 bases between. The CDR3 runs 12 residues. Per germline, CDR1 SGHTS and CDR2 YDEGEE. The CDR3 here is CASSLATNTQYF. CDR3 nucleotides: TGTGCCAGCAGCTTGGCTACGAATACGCAGTATTTT.

The genes are TRBV14 and TRBJ1-1, with TRBD1 identical over 7 bases. This CDR3 has 15 amino acids. V lost 3 bases to trimming and J lost 2 bases; unmatched junction nucleotides: 6. CDR1 and CDR2 (germline): SGHDN, FVKESK. The CDR3 reads CASSQWTGGNTEAFF. The DNA for the CDR3 is TGTGCCAGCAGCCAGTGGACAGGTGGAAACACTGAAGCTTTCTTT.